Following are 21 T cell receptor beta chains from one sample sequenced in a study of blood T cell repertoires in COVID-19. Some clones are missing from TCRdb's copy, which holds only in-frame ones; the method was immunoSEQ multiplex PCR. The repertoire holds some 120,000 clones, with approximately 71% as singletons. Sequenced sample: peripheral blood. These receptors came from a human donor in a cohort sampled during active COVID-19.

The rearrangement joins TRBV24-1 to TRBJ2-1; tentative D call: TRBD1 (6 bases). The CDR3 runs to 15 residues. Per the germline V gene, CDR1 is KGHDR and CDR2 is SFDVKD. The germline V and J ends were trimmed by 4 bases and 4 bases, with 13 bases remaining between them. The DNA of the CDR3 is TGTGCCACCAGTGACCAGGGGCGACTGTACAATGAGCAGTTCTTC. Its protein product is CATSDQGRLYNEQFF.

This clone was seen only a few times. This rearrangement joins TRBV2 to TRBJ2-7; 10 bases fit TRBD2. Germline V gene sequence: CDR1 SNHLY, CDR2 FYNNEI. V lost 7 bases to trimming and J lost 3 bases; unmatched junction nucleotides: 6. This CDR3 comprises 14 residues. This CDR3 is CASNTGLAVYEQYF. In nucleotides, the CDR3 is TGTGCCAGCAATACTGGACTAGCGGTCTACGAGCAGTACTTC.

The chain couples TRBV19 to TRBJ2-3, with 10 positions matching TRBD2. The CDR3 contains 15 residues. Per germline, CDR1 LNHDA and CDR2 SQIVND (reference sequence). The V gene end was trimmed by 5 bases and the J gene end by 5 bases; junction bases not matched to a gene: 7. The CDR3 is CASSVASGSRDTQYF. CDR3 in DNA: TGTGCCAGTAGTGTGGCTAGCGGGAGTCGAGATACGCAGTATTTT.

The rearrangement uses TRBV30 and TRBJ1-1; 11 bases fit TRBD1. J lost 8 bases, V lost 8 bases, and 4 bases had no gene match. This CDR3 spans 11 amino acids. Germline lookup yields CDR1 GTSNPN and CDR2 SVGIG (reference sequence). The DNA for the CDR3 is TGTGCCAGGACAGGGGGCGGAGAAGCTTTCTTT. This translates into CARTGGGEAFF.

The V and J genes are TRBV7-8 and TRBJ2-7; TRBD1 aligns across 7 bases. CDR1 is SGHVS, CDR2 FQNEAQ, per germline. The CDR3 totals 16 residues. Trimming took 0 bases from V and 4 from J; bases not matched to a gene: 9. Here the CDR3 DNA reads TGTGCCAGCAGCTTAGCCGACAGGGCGTTACCGTACGAGCAGTACTTC. Translation gives CASSLADRALPYEQYF.

This chain connects TRBV21-1 to TRBJ1-4; TRBD1 is the table's D call and was not checked against the DNA. TRBV21-1 is a listed pseudogene. The CDR3 has 14 amino acids. This CDR3 reads CASSKGQGGEKLFF. DNA of the CDR3: TGTGCCAGCAGCAAAGGACAGGGAGGTGAAAAACTGTTTTTT.

The V call is TRBV4-1, the J call TRBJ1-2; a possible D gene is TRBD1 (5 bases). The germline CDR1 and CDR2 sequences are MGHRA and YSYEKL. V lost 4 bases, J lost 5 bases, and 11 bases lay in between. This CDR3 has 13 residues. In DNA, the CDR3 is TGCGCCAGCAGCCCGGGACTGCAATATGGCTACACCTTC. It translates to CASSPGLQYGYTF.

This clone occurred a few times. The V and J genes are TRBV27 and TRBJ1-5, with a possible D match to TRBD1 (5 bases). The ends were cut back, 3 bases at V and 0 bases at J, with 9 bases in the middle. Germline V gene data show CDR1 as MNHEY and CDR2 as SMNVEV (reference sequence). The CDR3 contains 15 residues. CDR3: CASSFQGLSNQPQHF. CDR3 nucleotides: TGTGCCAGCAGTTTCCAGGGCCTTAGCAATCAGCCCCAGCATTTT.

V is TRBV9 and J is TRBJ2-3, with 7 bases that match TRBD2. Trimming at V came to 0 bases and at J to 2 bases, leaving 6 bases not matched to a gene. The germline V gene has CDR1 SGDLS and CDR2 YYNGEE. CDR3 size: 16 residues. Here the CDR3 reads CASSVGVSGYTDTQYF. DNA of the CDR3: TGTGCCAGCAGCGTAGGCGTTAGCGGGTACACAGATACGCAGTATTTT.

The chain employs TRBV5-1 and TRBJ1-1, with a possible D match to TRBD1 (5 bases). The V gene's germline CDR1 is SGHRS and CDR2 YFSETQ. The CDR3 covers 13 residues. Trimming shortened V by 4 bases and J by 7 bases, and 14 bases separated the two germline ends. The CDR3 DNA is TGCGCCAGCAGCAGCGGGTCCCAGGGTGAAGCTTTCTTT. It specifies CASSSGSQGEAFF.

This clone was observed a single time. This specimen includes other DNA sequences encoding the same CDR3. The genes are TRBV6-5 and TRBJ1-1, with a tentative D call TRBD1 (5 bases). Germline V CDR1 and CDR2: MNHEY, SVGAGI. This CDR3 is 13 amino acids long. Trimming removed 4 bases at V and 1 base at J, with 7 bases between. This chain's CDR3 is CASSSQGNTEAFF. In DNA, the CDR3 is TGTGCCAGCAGTTCCCAGGGGAACACTGAAGCTTTCTTT.

The chain carries TRBV7-9 and TRBJ2-7, with D possibly being TRBD1 (5 bases). This CDR3 contains 15 residues. Trimming shortened V by 1 base and J by 5 bases, and 15 bases separated the two germline ends. Germline loops: CDR1 SEHNR, CDR2 FQNEAQ (reference sequence). The CDR3 bases are TGTGCCAGCAGCTTAGACAGGCTGCCCCCCAACGAGCAGTACTTC. Translated: CASSLDRLPPNEQYF.

This clone appeared once. The V and J genes are TRBV6-5 and TRBJ2-6, with 8 bases matching TRBD1. Germline V gene lookup returns CDR1 MNHEY and CDR2 SVGAGI. V shed 10 bases and J 5 bases; nucleotides not matched to a gene: 4. This CDR3 region has 13 residues. The CDR3 DNA is TGTGCCACGACAGGGGTAAGGGCCAACGTCCTGACTTTC. Its translation: CATTGVRANVLTF.

CDR3 in amino acids: CASSQYVPLTKYNSPLHF. The CDR3 DNA is TGTGCCAGCTCTCAATACGTCCCGCTGACTAAATATAATTCACCCCTCCACTTT. This sequence joins TRBV18 and TRBJ1-6; D gene unclear. Per germline, CDR1 KGHSH and CDR2 LQKENI. V lost 6 bases to trimming and J lost 4 bases, with 22 bases between them. The CDR3 spans 18 residues.

In this sample, this clone turned up a few times. The CDR3 spells CASSLGREEVEQYF. The CDR3 DNA follows: TGTGCCAGCAGCTTAGGCAGGGAGGAGGTCGAGCAGTACTTC. The chain couples TRBV7-9 to TRBJ2-7; TRBD2 is a possible D gene (6 bases). Trimming cost V 1 base and J 6 bases, with 13 bases left between them. This CDR3 is 14 amino acids long. Germline CDR1 reads SEHNR; CDR2 reads FQNEAQ (reference sequence).

V gene TRBV12-3 or TRBV12-4 combines with J gene TRBJ2-5; D is possibly TRBD2 (5 bases). This CDR3 has 13 amino acids. Deletions cut 6 bases from V and 1 base from J, with 9 bases between. The CDR3 DNA reads as TGTGCCAGCAGGGACGGACTCCAAGAGACCCAGTACTTC. It yields the protein CASRDGLQETQYF.

The chain joins TRBV29-1 to TRBJ2-6, with D possibly matching TRBD2 (8 bases). Trimming pared 4 bases from V and 2 bases from J, leaving 12 bases between. CDR3 length: 15 residues. Germline V gene sequence: CDR1 SQVTM, CDR2 ANQGSEA. CDR3 DNA: TGCAGCGTTGCGGGAGGGACAGCTGGGGCCAACGTCCTGACTTTC. It yields the protein CSVAGGTAGANVLTF.

The V call is TRBV29-1, the J call TRBJ2-1, with D tentatively TRBD1 (7 bases). Germline CDR1 SQVTM, CDR2 ANQGSEA. The CDR3 consists of 15 residues. V gave up 1 base and J gave up 6 bases, with 16 bases separating them. The CDR3 spells CSVEGGGTALNEQFF. The CDR3 coding sequence is TGCAGCGTTGAAGGTGGGGGGACAGCCCTCAATGAGCAGTTCTTC.

This clone came up once. This chain links TRBV7-8 with TRBJ1-6, with TRBD1 matching 9 bases. After removal of 5 bases from V and 0 bases from J, the junction contained 8 bases not matched to a gene. The CDR3 sequence is 18 residues long. CDR1 is SGHVS, CDR2 FQNEAQ, per germline. CDR3 sequence: CASSPRDRESSYNSPLHF. The CDR3, as DNA: TGTGCCAGCAGCCCCCGGGACAGGGAAAGCTCCTATAATTCACCCCTCCACTTT.

Comment on this clone: Other DNA sequences in this sample translate to the same CDR3. The rearrangement uses TRBV28 and TRBJ1-6; 9 nucleotides align to TRBD1. V was pared by 2 bases and J by 6 bases, with 5 bases of the junction left unmatched. This CDR3 comprises 16 residues. CDR1 and CDR2 (germline): MDHEN, SYDVKM. CDR3 sequence (DNA): TGTGCCAGCAGTTTAAGGGCGGGACAGGGTAATTCACCCCTCCACTTT. As protein: CASSLRAGQGNSPLHF. The full variable domain, rest sourced from reference TRBV28 and TRBJ1-6, is DVKVTQSSRYLVKRTGEKVFLECVQDMDHENMFWYRQDPGLGLRLIYFSYDVKMKEKGDIPEGYSVSREKKERFSLILESASTNQTSMYLCASSLRAGQGNSPLHFGNGTRLTVT.

The gene calls are TRBV6-6 and TRBJ1-5; D not certain. The V gene lost 10 bases and the J gene lost 4 bases, with 14 bases spanning the gap. Germline V gene lookup returns CDR1 MNHNY and CDR2 SVGAGI (reference sequence). CDR3 length equals 13 residues. CDR3 loop: CATYRSGNQPQHF. CDR3 DNA sequence: TGTGCCACCTACCGAAGCGGAAATCAGCCCCAGCATTTT.